This TCR beta chain was sequenced in a study of blood T cell repertoires in COVID-19. TCRdb's table, derived via immunoSEQ multiplex PCR, lists solely in-frame clones and lacks some. The table records 150,000 to 200,000 clones, 80% to 90% of them present only once. Trimming left V 1 base short and J 2 bases short, with 7 bases between. This CDR3 spans 14 amino acids. CDR1 and CDR2 from the germline V gene are LNHDA and SQIVND (reference sequence). The chain links TRBV19 to TRBJ2-3; D gene uncertain. This TCR came from a man aged 40-50 years who had recovered from COVID-19. Sequenced: peripheral blood. The chain's CDR3 is CASSIGQSTDTQYF. Written as DNA, the CDR3 is TGTGCCAGTAGTATAGGGCAATCCACAGATACGCAGTATTTT.